Listed below are T cell receptor beta chains from one sample, sequenced in a study of shared clonotypes between healthy human individuals. Sequencing was performed with immunoSEQ multiplex PCR; in TCRdb, only in-frame clones are kept and a portion is missing. The repertoire holds 2 million to 2.5 million clones, with around 95% as singletons. The sample taken for sequencing was naive CD4+ T cells sorted from blood. The receptor set was obtained from a man aged 18 to 30 in good health. Both conserved end residues are part of each CDR3. The D gene is left open where the match is weak. Clone size is stated in some rows and not others, as once, few, many or a class when expanded.

clone_size d_call j_call v_call cdr3_aa cdr3_nt
. . TRBJ2-7 TRBV6-7 CASDLDGRYYEQYF TGTGCCAGCGACTTGGACGGCCGCTATTACGAGCAGTACTTC
. . TRBJ1-4 TRBV6-5 CASSRAGGANEKLFF TGTGCCAGCAGCCGCGCGGGGGGGGCTAATGAAAAACTGTTTTTT
. TRBD2 TRBJ2-7 TRBV5-1 CASSPTFGGGSLYEQYF TGCGCCAGCAGCCCCACCTTTGGGGGGGGAAGCCTCTACGAGCAGTACTTC
once TRBD2 TRBJ2-2 TRBV2 CASSELPGLAANTGELFF TGTGCCAGCAGTGAACTCCCGGGACTAGCGGCCAACACCGGGGAGCTGTTTTTT
. . TRBJ1-3 TRBV7-2 CASSLIGNTIYF TGTGCCAGCAGCTTAATCGGAAACACCATATATTTT
. . TRBJ1-5 TRBV19 CASSMFRVGNQPQHF TGTGCCAGTAGTATGTTCAGGGTGGGCAATCAGCCCCAGCATTTT
. TRBD1 TRBJ1-6 TRBV2 CATQDREDSPLHF TGTGCCACCCAGGACAGGGAGGATTCACCCCTCCACTTT
. . TRBJ1-2 TRBV19 CASIGLGEYNYGYTF TGTGCCAGTATAGGCCTAGGCGAGTATAACTATGGCTACACCTTC
once . TRBJ1-2 TRBV28 CASSLYRDGDYGYTF TGTGCCAGCAGTTTATATAGGGACGGGGACTATGGCTACACCTTC
. . TRBJ2-1 TRBV6-5 CASSVGPGGYNEQFF TGTGCCAGCAGCGTCGGACCTGGAGGTTACAATGAGCAGTTCTTC
. TRBD1 TRBJ2-7 TRBV15 CATSRVSGTGAYEQYF TGTGCCACCAGCAGAGTTTCCGGGACAGGGGCCTACGAGCAGTACTTC
. . TRBJ2-2 TRBV4-2 CASSLGERRTGELFF TGTGCCAGCAGCCTAGGGGAGAGGCGTACCGGGGAGCTGTTTTTT
. TRBD1 TRBJ2-2 TRBV5-1 CASSPSKGAGTGELFF TGCGCCAGCAGCCCTTCGAAGGGGGCCGGCACCGGGGAGCTGTTTTTT
once TRBD2 TRBJ2-1 TRBV11-3 CASSLDSGTNNEQFF TGTGCCAGCAGCTTAGATAGCGGGACTAACAATGAGCAGTTCTTC
. TRBD1 TRBJ1-2 TRBV10-2 CASTSGTGVNYGYTF TGCGCCAGCACCTCCGGGACAGGGGTTAACTATGGCTACACCTTC
. . TRBJ2-7 TRBV15 CATYSPGGEQYF TGTGCCACTTACAGCCCTGGGGGCGAGCAGTACTTC
. . TRBJ1-2 TRBV2 CASRTDRSYGYTF TGTGCCAGCAGAACTGACAGGAGCTATGGCTACACCTTC
. . TRBJ2-7 TRBV7-2 CASSLLRGYEQYF TGTGCCAGCAGCCTCCTTCGGGGCTACGAGCAGTACTTC
. . TRBJ2-7 TRBV27 CASSFAEQYF TGTGCCAGCAGTTTTGCCGAGCAGTACTTC
. . TRBJ2-3 TRBV7-2 CASSLEGYTDTQYF TGTGCCAGCAGCTTAGAGGGGTACACAGATACGCAGTATTTT
. . TRBJ2-7 TRBV12-2 CASRLDRDRGNEQYF TGTGCAAGTCGCTTAGACCGGGACAGGGGAAACGAGCAGTACTTC
. . TRBJ1-1 TRBV5-1 CASSLEGVGNTEAFF TGCGCCAGCAGCTTGGAGGGCGTAGGGAACACTGAAGCTTTCTTT
. . TRBJ2-7 TRBV7-2 CASSPDGTPDYEQYF TGTGCCAGCAGCCCGGACGGGACTCCGGATTACGAGCAGTACTTC
. . TRBJ1-2 TRBV6-1 CASRVGLGTSYGYTF TGTGCCAGCCGTGTTGGGTTAGGGACTAGCTATGGCTACACCTTC
. . TRBJ2-7 TRBV13 CASSRTSRSYEQYF TGTGCCAGCAGCCGGACTTCTCGCTCCTACGAGCAGTACTTC
. . TRBJ1-6 TRBV28 CASSPRQARFTALHF TGTGCCAGCAGTCCTCGACAGGCCAGATTCACGGCCCTCCACTTT
. . TRBJ2-3 TRBV2 CASSHTTSTDTQYF TGTGCCAGCAGCCACACGACTAGCACAGATACGCAGTATTTT
. TRBD1 TRBJ1-1 TRBV19 CASSPGGASEGTEAFF TGTGCCAGTAGCCCAGGGGGCGCGTCTGAGGGCACTGAAGCTTTCTTT
. . TRBJ2-7 TRBV7-2 CASRQAVAYEQYF TGTGCCAGCAGGCAAGCGGTTGCATACGAGCAGTACTTC
. . TRBJ2-1 TRBV7-9 CACQFTGGNEQFF TGTGCCTGCCAATTTACGGGTGGCAATGAGCAGTTCTTC
. TRBD2 TRBJ2-7 TRBV5-1 CASSLVPSGGVGSYEQYF TGCGCCAGCAGCTTGGTCCCCAGCGGGGGTGTGGGGTCCTACGAGCAGTACTTC
. . TRBJ2-5 TRBV7-2 CASSFRGTQETQYF TGTGCCAGCAGCTTTCGGGGTACCCAAGAGACCCAGTACTTC
. . TRBJ2-7 TRBV15 CATSRAAGFAYEQYF TGTGCCACCAGCAGGGCGGCCGGTTTCGCCTACGAGCAGTACTTC
few . TRBJ1-4 TRBV30 CAWSEQINEKLFF TGTGCCTGGAGTGAACAGATAAATGAAAAACTGTTTTTT
. . TRBJ2-5 TRBV6-1 CASNRGPSQETQYF TGTGCCAGCAACAGAGGGCCTTCTCAAGAGACCCAGTACTTC
. . TRBJ1-6 TRBV9 CASSVGQKNSPLHF TGTGCCAGCAGCGTAGGACAGAAGAATTCACCCCTCCACTTT
. . TRBJ1-2 TRBV25-1 CASSDWDPGGYTF TGTGCCAGCAGTGATTGGGACCCTGGAGGCTACACCTTC
. . TRBJ1-5 TRBV6-1 CASRPGNQPQHF TGTGCCAGCAGGCCGGGCAATCAGCCCCAGCATTTT
. . TRBJ2-3 TRBV18 CASSPVGGEEDTQYF TGTGCCAGCTCACCAGTTGGGGGCGAAGAGGATACGCAGTATTTT
. . TRBJ2-7 TRBV6-4 CASSAHRGGSTYEQYF TGTGCCAGCAGTGCACATAGGGGGGGGTCCACCTACGAGCAGTACTTC
. TRBD1 TRBJ1-1 TRBV4-1 CASSQDRGDRGSFF TGCGCCAGCAGCCAAGATAGGGGGGACAGGGGGTCTTTCTTT
once . TRBJ1-1 TRBV18 CASSPAEMNTEAFF TGTGCCAGCTCACCAGCAGAGATGAACACTGAAGCTTTCTTT
. . TRBJ1-2 TRBV29-1 CSVVPGVGYGYTF TGCAGCGTTGTGCCGGGGGTCGGCTATGGCTACACCTTC
. . TRBJ2-3 TRBV19 CASSQPTKRADTQYF TGTGCCAGTAGTCAACCGACCAAAAGGGCAGATACGCAGTATTTT
. TRBD1 TRBJ2-2 TRBV18 CASSPQGATGGELFF TGTGCCAGCTCACCACAGGGGGCTACCGGCGGGGAGCTGTTTTTT
. . TRBJ2-7 TRBV7-9 CASSFGMRAYEQYF TGTGCCAGCAGCTTTGGGATGCGAGCGTACGAGCAGTACTTC
. TRBD2 TRBJ2-5 TRBV18 CASSPRTSVPQETQYF TGTGCCAGCTCACCGCGCACTAGCGTTCCACAAGAGACCCAGTACTTC
. TRBD1 TRBJ2-7 TRBV28 CASSSRGGTGGGLYEQYF TGTGCCAGCAGTTCACGAGGGGGGACAGGGGGAGGCCTCTACGAGCAGTACTTC
. TRBD1 TRBJ2-7 TRBV5-4 CASSYRGQNF TGTGCCAGCAGTTACAGGGGGCAAAACTTC
. TRBD1 TRBJ2-7 TRBV5-4 CASSLGQGATYEQYF TGTGCCAGCAGCCTCGGACAGGGGGCCACCTACGAGCAGTACTTC